The 26 T cell receptor beta chains below come from one sample, sequenced in a study of T cells in Graves' hyperthyroidism and ophthalmopathy (dated by TCRdb to between 2018 and 2021). To prepare the library, multiplex PCR was applied. TCRdb shows the sequencer as Illumina HiSeq 2000. The TCR beta CDR3 regions were amplified from the RNA transcripts. A first-round RT-PCR of the TCR CDR3 used the HTBI primer set with the Qiagen OneStep RT-PCR kit. The raw public data were reprocessed by TCRdb itself: fastp quality trimming at Q25, MiXCR clonotype calling, in-frame beta chains only. Rows are unified per CDR3 protein, each entry keeping the most common DNA and genes. This sample comprises around 300,000 distinct CDR3 sequences, about 13% of them detected only once. The ten largest make up under 8% of the sample. The sample comprised blood. The receptors were gathered from a middle-aged woman with Graves' hyperthyroidism.

This clonotype was observed at least ten times. V gene TRBV6-2 or TRBV6-3 combines with J gene TRBJ2-7, with 10 bases identical to TRBD2. The length of the CDR3 is 16 residues. Germline CDR1 reads MNHEY; CDR2 reads SVGEGT. With 0 bases clipped from V and 6 bases from J, the junction kept 8 bases outside the gene matches. In nucleotides, the CDR3 is TGTGCCAGCAGTTACTCCAGCGGGAGGGCCCCCTCCGAGCAGTACTTC. Amino acids: CASSYSSGRAPSEQYF.

There are many counts of this clonotype. The chain joins TRBV20-1 to TRBJ1-2; D is perhaps TRBD1 (6 bases). Germline V lookup: CDR1 DFQATT, CDR2 SNEGSKA (reference sequence). V was pared by 3 bases and J by 1 base, with 18 bases between. The CDR3 contains 16 residues. DNA for the CDR3: TGCAGTGCTAGGGATTGGGACATCGACCTTAACTATGGCTACACCTTC. It yields the protein CSARDWDIDLNYGYTF.

This clonotype has ten or more counts. The V gene is TRBV7-2, the J gene TRBJ2-3; no clear D. The CDR3 has 13 residues. The germline V gene has CDR1 SGHTA and CDR2 FQGNSA. Trimming left V 1 base short and J 0 bases short, with 2 bases between. The CDR3 loop is CASSLDSTDTQYF. CDR3 bases: TGTGCCAGCAGCTTAGACAGCACAGATACGCAGTATTTT.

This clonotype was observed many times. This sequence joins TRBV7-2 and TRBJ1-5; unclear D gene. The germline V gene has CDR1 SGHTA and CDR2 FQGNSA. Trimming removed 2 bases from V and 7 bases from J, with 9 bases in between. This CDR3 contains 13 residues. This chain's CDR3 is CASSLPPGQPQHF. The CDR3 nucleotides read TGTGCCAGCAGCTTACCCCCGGGGCAGCCCCAGCATTTT. The full variable domain, completed using reference TRBV7-2 and TRBJ1-5, is GAGVSQSPSNKVTEKGKDVELRCDPISGHTALYWYRQSLGQGLEFLIYFQGNSAPDKSGLPSDRFSAERTGGSVSTLTIQRTQQEDSAVYLCASSLPPGQPQHFGDGTRLSIL.

On this clonotype itself: One base away lies a much larger clone, so this may be a sequencing read error. The genes are TRBV2 and TRBJ1-2; maybe TRBD1 (5 bases). The germline V gene has CDR1 SNHLY and CDR2 FYNNEI. Between the trimmed V and J ends, which lost 6 bases and 3 bases, there was a span of 14 bases. The CDR3 runs to 14 residues. For the CDR3, the DNA is TGTGCCAGCAGGGCGGGGGGGGGGGACTATGGCTACACCTTC. Its protein is CASRAGGGDYGYTF.

The J gene is TRBJ2-1, the V gene TRBV6-1, with 10 bases identical to TRBD1. V lost 4 bases, J lost 2 bases, and 5 bases stayed unmatched. This CDR3 is 16 amino acids long. Germline V gene lookup returns CDR1 MNHNS and CDR2 SASEGT. CDR3 loop: CASSARDRGPYNEQFF. In DNA, the CDR3 is TGTGCCAGCAGTGCCCGGGACAGGGGCCCCTACAATGAGCAGTTCTTC.

This clonotype was picked up many times. This sequence joins TRBV6-1 and TRBJ2-7; a possible D gene is TRBD2 (6 bases). V dropped 6 bases and J dropped 6 bases, with 18 bases sitting between them. Germline CDR1 is MNHNS and CDR2 is SASEGT. There are 14 residues in the CDR3. The CDR3: CASRATRFLSEQYF. In nucleotides, the CDR3 is TGTGCCAGCAGGGCGACTAGGTTCTTGTCCGAGCAGTACTTC.

V usage is TRBV7-2 and J usage is TRBJ1-2; 7 nucleotides agree with TRBD1. CDR1 is SGHTA and CDR2 is FQGNSA in the germline V gene. The CDR3 is 11 residues long. V was clipped by 10 bases and J by 8 bases; unmatched bases: 7. This CDR3 is CAIISTGGYTF. The CDR3, as DNA: TGTGCCATCATCTCGACAGGGGGCTACACCTTC.

This clonotype was seen many times. V usage is TRBV19 and J usage is TRBJ2-1, with D perhaps TRBD2 (6 bases). Germline lookup yields CDR1 LNHDA and CDR2 SQIVND (reference sequence). The CDR3 extends over 13 amino acids. Trimming removed 5 bases from V and 6 bases from J, with 11 bases in between. The CDR3 bases are TGTGCCAGTAGTTCTATAGCGGTCAATGAGCAGTTCTTC. It yields the protein CASSSIAVNEQFF.

There are many counts of this clonotype. The CDR3 spells CAISVAGGDTQYF. The CDR3, as DNA: TGTGCCATCAGTGTGGCGGGAGGAGATACGCAGTATTTT. The V gene is TRBV10-3, the J gene TRBJ2-3; 8 bases line up with TRBD2. The CDR3 runs 13 residues. Germline V CDR1 and CDR2: ENHRY, SYGVKD. The J segment lost 5 bases and the V segment lost 4 bases, leaving 2 bases of the junction unmatched.

This chain joins TRBV28 and TRBJ2-1, with no clear D. Germline CDR1 MDHEN, CDR2 SYDVKM. This CDR3 contains 12 residues. V was clipped by 5 bases and J by 9 bases, with 11 bases between them. The CDR3 loop reads CASSIYSGEQFF. For the CDR3, the DNA is TGTGCCAGCAGTATTTATTCGGGTGAGCAGTTCTTC. The full variable domain, in which reference TRBV28 and TRBJ2-1 provide the parts outside the CDR3, is DVKVTQSSRYLVKRTGEKVFLECVQDMDHENMFWYRQDPGLGLRLIYFSYDVKMKEKGDIPEGYSVSREKKERFSLILESASTNQTSMYLCASSIYSGEQFFGPGTRLTVL.

This clonotype has a handful of counts. The chain employs TRBV19 and TRBJ1-2; D is perhaps TRBD1 (6 bases). This CDR3 contains 14 residues. V lost 7 bases and J lost 8, with 20 bases in between. Germline values: CDR1 LNHDA, CDR2 SQIVND (reference sequence). In nucleotides, the CDR3 is TGTGCCAGTACCGCTCTCGGCGACCAGGGGGGCTACACCTTC. It codes for CASTALGDQGGYTF.

This clonotype was seen many times. The gene calls are TRBV12-3 or TRBV12-4 and TRBJ2-1; TRBD2 is a possible D gene (5 bases). This CDR3 is 13 amino acids long. V shed 7 bases and J shed 2 bases, with 9 bases lying between them. The CDR3 here is CASTLLAYNEQFF. CDR3 bases: TGTGCCAGCACTCTACTAGCCTACAATGAGCAGTTCTTC.

This clonotype was seen at least ten times. The genes are TRBV7-9 and TRBJ2-1; 9 bases map to TRBD2. Germline CDR1 and CDR2: SEHNR and FQNEAQ (reference sequence). This CDR3 is 19 amino acids long. Trimming took 1 base from V and 6 from J; bases not matched to a gene: 16. CDR3: CASSLGRGLAGWSGNEQFF. The CDR3 DNA is TGTGCCAGCAGCTTAGGCCGGGGGCTAGCGGGATGGAGCGGCAATGAGCAGTTCTTC.

The sample holds a few counts of this clonotype. This chain connects TRBV3-1 to TRBJ2-2, with D hard to call. V was shortened by 1 base and J by 3 bases, with 6 bases between the two germline ends. The CDR3 totals 14 residues. The V gene's germline CDR1 is LGHDT and CDR2 YNNKEL (reference sequence). The CDR3 reads CASSQASYTGELFF. The CDR3, as DNA: TGTGCCAGCAGCCAAGCCAGTTACACCGGGGAGCTGTTTTTT.

This clonotype was seen many times. The CDR3 loop reads CASSKRGFEPYTEAFF. CDR3 coding DNA: TGTGCCAGCAGCAAGCGGGGTTTTGAGCCCTACACTGAAGCTTTCTTT. The chain has TRBV11-3 and TRBJ1-1; D is ambiguous. The length of the CDR3 is 16 residues. Germline CDR1 is SGHNT and CDR2 is YENEEA. Deletions cut 5 bases from V and 3 bases from J, with 19 bases between.

This chain links TRBV27 with TRBJ2-6, with a tentative D call TRBD1 (5 bases). The CDR3 runs to 12 residues. The germline V gene has CDR1 MNHEY and CDR2 SMNVEV (reference sequence). CDR3 sequence reads: CAMGPGANVLTF. In DNA form, the CDR3 reads TGTGCAATGGGGCCTGGGGCCAACGTCCTGACTTTC. Full variable domain (outside the CDR3, taken from reference TRBV27 and TRBJ2-6): EAQVTQNPRYLITVTGKKLTVTCSQNMNHEYMSWYRQDPGLGLRQIYYSMNVEVTDKGDVPEGYKVSRKEKRNFPLILESPSPNQTSLYFCAMGPGANVLTFGAGSRLTVL.

V gene TRBV15 combines with J gene TRBJ2-5, with D hard to call. The CDR3 runs 15 residues. Germline V gene sequence: CDR1 LNHNV, CDR2 YYDKDF (reference sequence). V lost 0 bases and J 1 base, leaving 9 bases between the germline ends. The CDR3 here is CATSRDKTFQETQYF. The CDR3 DNA sequence: TGTGCCACCAGCAGAGATAAAACATTCCAAGAGACCCAGTACTTC.

This clonotype was observed at least ten times. This rearrangement joins TRBV6-1 to TRBJ2-7; 7 nucleotides match TRBD2. The germline gives CDR1 MNHNS, CDR2 SASEGT. The CDR3 is 14 amino acids. Losses at the gene ends were 10 bases for V and 3 bases for J; bases not matched to a gene: 12. CDR3 DNA: TGTGCCACAACTTCTGGGGGGGTCCGCTACGAGCAGTACTTC. Its protein is CATTSGGVRYEQYF.

This clonotype has at least ten counts. This sequence joins TRBV28 and TRBJ1-2; D is possibly TRBD1 (6 bases). The CDR3 runs to 16 residues. Looked up from germline, CDR1 is MDHEN and CDR2 is SYDVKM. The germline V and J ends were trimmed by 4 bases and 8 bases, with 23 bases remaining between them. The CDR3 DNA sequence: TGTGCCAGCAGTTCCTGGGGAACAGGGTCGCGGGAGGGCTACACCTTC. Encoded protein: CASSSWGTGSREGYTF.

This chain joins TRBV27 and TRBJ1-5; D is possibly TRBD1 (5 bases). Germline CDR1 reads MNHEY; CDR2 reads SMNVEV (reference sequence). Trimming stripped 0 bases from V and 7 bases from J, with 13 bases between. CDR3 length: 15 residues. The CDR3 region has the DNA TGTGCCAGCAGTTTATCTGGGGGTGGAGGCCAGCCCCAGCATTTT. This gives the protein CASSLSGGGGQPQHF.

This clonotype was detected many times. The J gene is TRBJ1-5, the V gene TRBV27; 7 bases map to TRBD1. CDR1 MNHEY and CDR2 SMNVEV come from the germline V gene (reference sequence). The CDR3 loop spans 16 amino acids. The V and J ends lost 5 bases and 5 bases, in that order; junction bases with no gene match: 12. CDR3 protein: CASSPSGQIIYQPQHF. CDR3 bases: TGTGCCAGCAGTCCCTCGGGACAGATTATTTATCAGCCCCAGCATTTT.

This clonotype was found many times. The chain links TRBV20-1 to TRBJ2-7; D remains unclear. Germline V lookup: CDR1 DFQATT, CDR2 SNEGSKA (reference sequence). Between the trimmed V and J ends, which lost 3 bases and 1 base, there was a span of 13 bases. This CDR3 has 14 amino acids. CDR3 DNA: TGCAGTGCTAGTGTGGCGGTAGGGTCCTACGAGCAGTACTTC. It translates to CSASVAVGSYEQYF.

This clonotype was seen many times. This chain connects TRBV30 to TRBJ1-1; D is ambiguous. CDR1 and CDR2 from the germline V gene are GTSNPN and SVGIG (reference sequence). This CDR3 has 12 residues. V was shortened by 1 base and J by 3 bases, with 6 bases between the two germline ends. CDR3 residues: CAWSGGYTEAFF. DNA for the CDR3: TGTGCCTGGAGTGGTGGGTACACTGAAGCTTTCTTT.

The table lists this clonotype with many counts. This chain uses TRBV27 with TRBJ2-3, with D unresolved. The CDR3 is made up of 15 amino acids. Trimming removed 3 bases from V and 6 bases from J, with 16 bases in between. CDR1 and CDR2 from the germline V gene are MNHEY and SMNVEV (reference sequence). The CDR3 nucleotides read TGTGCCAGCAGTTTCGCGGCGGTGGTGGGGGATACGCAGTATTTT. The encoded protein is CASSFAAVVGDTQYF.

In this sample, this clonotype turned up many times. The chain couples TRBV18 to TRBJ2-5, with D perhaps TRBD2 (6 bases). V was clipped by 0 bases and J by 4 bases, with 12 bases between them. The CDR3 spans 15 residues. Looked up from germline, CDR1 is KGHSH and CDR2 is LQKENI. The DNA of the CDR3 is TGTGCCAGCTCACCACCGGGAGGAGGGCCAGAGACCCAGTACTTC. Translating gives CASSPPGGGPETQYF. Full variable domain (outside the CDR3, taken from reference TRBV18 and TRBJ2-5): NAGVMQNPRHLVRRRGQEARLRCSPMKGHSHVYWYRQLPEEGLKFMVYLQKENIIDESGMPKERFSAEFPKEGPSILRIQQVVRGDSAAYFCASSPPGGGPETQYFGPGTRLLVL.